This TCR beta chain was sequenced during a study of blood T cell repertoires in COVID-19. For the study at large: Sites across the United States, Italy and Spain contributed samples from acute and convalescent COVID-19.

Here immunoSEQ multiplex PCR was the method, and the copy in TCRdb shows in-frame clones only, minus some. The sample lists 260,000 or so clones; roughly four fifths were seen once. The CDR3 has 14 residues. CDR1 is SEHNR, CDR2 FQNEAQ, per germline (reference sequence). Trimming took 6 bases from V and 2 from J, leaving 14 bases between them. Input material: peripheral blood. The receptor comes from an older woman with acute or convalescent COVID-19. V usage is TRBV7-9 and J usage is TRBJ2-7; D perhaps matches TRBD1 (7 bases). This CDR3 reads CASRQGGPPYEQYF. CDR3 DNA: TGTGCCAGCAGGCAGGGGGGACCCCCCTACGAGCAGTACTTC.